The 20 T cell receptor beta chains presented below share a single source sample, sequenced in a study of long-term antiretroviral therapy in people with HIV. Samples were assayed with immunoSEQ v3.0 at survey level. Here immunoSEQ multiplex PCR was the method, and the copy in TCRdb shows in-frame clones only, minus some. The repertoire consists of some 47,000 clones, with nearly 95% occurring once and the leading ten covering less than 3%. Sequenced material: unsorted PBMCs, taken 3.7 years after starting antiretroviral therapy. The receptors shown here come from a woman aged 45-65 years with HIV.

The chain's CDR3 is CASSLARGPSELFF. DNA for the CDR3: TGCGCCAGCAGCTTGGCGAGGGGACCGTCGGAGCTGTTTTTT. The V gene is TRBV5-1, the J gene TRBJ2-2, with D possibly called TRBD1 or TRBD2 (5 bases each). V was clipped by 0 bases and J by 10 bases, with 13 bases between them. Germline-derived CDR1 and CDR2 are SGHRS and YFSETQ. The CDR3 extends over 14 amino acids. The full variable domain, with the rest looked up from reference TRBV5-1 and TRBJ2-2, is KAGVTQTPRYLIKTRGQQVTLSCSPISGHRSVSWYQQTPGQGLQFLFEYFSETQRNKGNFPGRFSGRQFSNSRSEMNVSTLELGDSALYLCASSLARGPSELFFGEGSRLTVL.

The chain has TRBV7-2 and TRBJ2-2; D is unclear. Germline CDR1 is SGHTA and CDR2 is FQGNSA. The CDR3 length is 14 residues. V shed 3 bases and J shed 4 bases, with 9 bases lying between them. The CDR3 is CASSFGPSTGELFF. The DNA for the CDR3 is TGTGCCAGCAGCTTCGGCCCATCCACCGGGGAGCTGTTTTTT.

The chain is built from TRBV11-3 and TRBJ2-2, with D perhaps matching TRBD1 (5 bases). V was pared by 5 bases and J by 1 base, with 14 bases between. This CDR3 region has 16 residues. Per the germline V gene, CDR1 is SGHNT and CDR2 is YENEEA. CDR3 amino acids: CASSPQTELNTGELFF. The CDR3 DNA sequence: TGTGCCAGCAGCCCCCAGACAGAATTGAACACCGGGGAGCTGTTTTTT.

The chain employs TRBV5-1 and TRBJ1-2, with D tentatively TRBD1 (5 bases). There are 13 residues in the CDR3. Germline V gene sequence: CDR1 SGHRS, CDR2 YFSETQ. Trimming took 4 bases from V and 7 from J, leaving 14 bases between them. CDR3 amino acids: CASSMDGTSGYTF. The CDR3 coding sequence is TGCGCCAGCAGCATGGACGGGACGAGTGGCTACACCTTC.

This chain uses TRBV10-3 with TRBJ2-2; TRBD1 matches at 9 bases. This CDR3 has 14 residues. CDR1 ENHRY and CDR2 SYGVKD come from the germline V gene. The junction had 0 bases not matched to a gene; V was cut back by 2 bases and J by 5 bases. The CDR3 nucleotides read TGTGCCATCAGTGAGGGACAGGGGACCGGGGAGCTGTTTTTT. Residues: CAISEGQGTGELFF.

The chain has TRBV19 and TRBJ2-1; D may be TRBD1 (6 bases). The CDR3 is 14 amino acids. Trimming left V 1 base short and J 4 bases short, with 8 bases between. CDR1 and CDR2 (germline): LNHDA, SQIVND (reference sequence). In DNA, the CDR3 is TGTGCCAGTAGTATAGGGACAGAGTACAATGAGCAGTTCTTC. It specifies CASSIGTEYNEQFF.

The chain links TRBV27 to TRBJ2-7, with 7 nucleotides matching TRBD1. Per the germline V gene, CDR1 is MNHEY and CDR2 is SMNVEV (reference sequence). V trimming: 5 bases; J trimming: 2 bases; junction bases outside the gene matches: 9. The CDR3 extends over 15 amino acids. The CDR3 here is CASSPPDRPTYEQYF. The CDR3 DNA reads TGTGCCAGCAGTCCCCCGGACAGGCCTACCTACGAGCAGTACTTC.

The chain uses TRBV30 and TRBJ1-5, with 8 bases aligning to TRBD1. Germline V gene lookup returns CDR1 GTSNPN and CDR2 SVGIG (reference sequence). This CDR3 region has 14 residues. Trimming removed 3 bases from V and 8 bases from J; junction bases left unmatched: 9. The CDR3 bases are TGTGCCTGGAGCCCTGGGACAGGCGGCGAGCCCCAGCATTTT. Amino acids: CAWSPGTGGEPQHF.

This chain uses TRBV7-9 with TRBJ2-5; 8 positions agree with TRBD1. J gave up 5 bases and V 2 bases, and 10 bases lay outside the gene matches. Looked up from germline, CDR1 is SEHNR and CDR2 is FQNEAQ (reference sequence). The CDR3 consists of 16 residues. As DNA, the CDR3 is TGTGCCAGCAGCTTACCGTGGCCAGGGGGCGCGGAGACCCAGTACTTC. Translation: CASSLPWPGGAETQYF.

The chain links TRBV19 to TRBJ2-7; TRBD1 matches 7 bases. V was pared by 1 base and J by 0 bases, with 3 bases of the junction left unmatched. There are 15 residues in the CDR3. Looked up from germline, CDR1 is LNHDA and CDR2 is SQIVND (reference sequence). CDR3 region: CASSIGGGYSYEQYF. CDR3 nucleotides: TGTGCCAGTAGTATAGGAGGGGGCTACTCCTACGAGCAGTACTTC.

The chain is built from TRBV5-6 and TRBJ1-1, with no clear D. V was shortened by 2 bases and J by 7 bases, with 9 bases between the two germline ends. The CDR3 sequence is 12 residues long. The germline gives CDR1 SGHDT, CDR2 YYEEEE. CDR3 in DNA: TGTGCCAGCAGCTTAACAGAGCTTGAAGCTTTCTTT. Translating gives CASSLTELEAFF.

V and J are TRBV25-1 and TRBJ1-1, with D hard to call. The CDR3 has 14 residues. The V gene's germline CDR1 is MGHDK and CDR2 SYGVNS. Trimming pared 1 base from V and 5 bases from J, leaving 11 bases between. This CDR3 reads CASSESLRLTEAFF. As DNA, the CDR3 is TGTGCCAGCAGTGAATCATTGCGGCTTACTGAAGCTTTCTTT.

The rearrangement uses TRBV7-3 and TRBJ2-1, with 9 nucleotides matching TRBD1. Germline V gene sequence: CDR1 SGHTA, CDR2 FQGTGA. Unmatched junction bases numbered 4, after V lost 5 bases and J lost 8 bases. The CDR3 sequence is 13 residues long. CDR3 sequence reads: CASSPGTGYEQFF. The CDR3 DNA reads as TGTGCCAGCAGCCCCGGGACAGGGTATGAGCAGTTCTTC.

Here the CDR3 DNA reads TGTGCCAGCAGCTTCGGCGCAGATACGCAGTATTTT. Encoded protein: CASSFGADTQYF. This chain connects TRBV7-3 to TRBJ2-3, with D hard to call. Germline CDR1 SGHTA, CDR2 FQGTGA. Between the trimmed V and J ends, which lost 3 bases and 4 bases, there was a span of 5 bases. CDR3 size: 12 residues.

CDR3 DNA: TGTGCCAGCTCACTACGGGATAACTATGGCTACACCTTC. As protein: CASSLRDNYGYTF. The J gene is TRBJ1-2, the V gene TRBV18; D not certain. This CDR3 has 13 residues. Germline V gene sequence: CDR1 KGHSH, CDR2 LQKENI. V was trimmed by 4 bases and J by 1 base, leaving 7 bases between them.

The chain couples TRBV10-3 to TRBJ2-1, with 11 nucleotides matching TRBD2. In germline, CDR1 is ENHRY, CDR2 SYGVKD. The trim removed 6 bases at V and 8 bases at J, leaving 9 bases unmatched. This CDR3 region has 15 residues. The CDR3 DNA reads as TGTGCCATCAGGATTAGCGGGGGGGCTCGTCATGAGCAGTTCTTC. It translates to CAIRISGGARHEQFF.

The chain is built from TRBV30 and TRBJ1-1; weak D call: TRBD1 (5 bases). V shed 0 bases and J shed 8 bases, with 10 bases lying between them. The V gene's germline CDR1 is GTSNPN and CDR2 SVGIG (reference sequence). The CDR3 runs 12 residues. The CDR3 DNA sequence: TGTGCCTGGAGTGTGGGGCGCCGGGAAGCTTTCTTT. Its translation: CAWSVGRREAFF.

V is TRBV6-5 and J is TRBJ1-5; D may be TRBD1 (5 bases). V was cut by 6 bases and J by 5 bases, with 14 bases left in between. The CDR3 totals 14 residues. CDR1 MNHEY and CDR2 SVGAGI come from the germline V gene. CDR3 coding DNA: TGTGCCAGCAGGGACCTGGGGGTAGATCAGCCCCAGCATTTT. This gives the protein CASRDLGVDQPQHF.

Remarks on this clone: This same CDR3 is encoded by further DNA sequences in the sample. The CDR3 region has the DNA TGTGCCAGCGGCGATTACGAGCAGTACTTC. It is translated as CASGDYEQYF. The V gene is TRBV2, the J gene TRBJ2-7; D remains ambiguous. The CDR3 has 10 residues. V was shortened by 8 bases and J by 4 bases, with 6 bases between the two germline ends. Germline values: CDR1 SNHLY, CDR2 FYNNEI.

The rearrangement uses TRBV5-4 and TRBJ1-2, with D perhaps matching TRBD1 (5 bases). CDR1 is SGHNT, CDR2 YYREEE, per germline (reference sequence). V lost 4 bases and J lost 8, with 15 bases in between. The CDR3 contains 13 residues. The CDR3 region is CASSPWGSRGYTF. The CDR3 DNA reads TGTGCCAGCAGCCCCTGGGGGTCACGAGGCTACACCTTC.